This passage covers 21 T cell receptor beta chains from one sample sequenced in a study of blood T cells in healthy people across ages. Using a J-beta primer mix together with a sample-barcoded 5' primer, a second PCR was run for roughly 6 to 11 cycles. TCRdb analysed the 5' RACE reads with MiXCR anew, one entry per CDR3 protein. The top ten clones hold roughly 12% of a sample with roughly 1,500,000 distinct CDR3 sequences, almost 35% of them seen once. The sequenced sample consisted of blood. These receptors all come from a woman between 25 and 40 years old in good health.

The chain uses TRBV28 and TRBJ2-7, with D hard to call. This CDR3 has 16 residues. Trimming removed 7 bases at V and 0 bases at J, with 19 bases between. Germline V lookup: CDR1 MDHEN, CDR2 SYDVKM. CDR3 loop: CASTYSGFGYSYEQYF. The DNA for the CDR3 is TGTGCCAGCACCTACTCCGGGTTTGGGTACTCCTACGAGCAGTACTTC. The variable domain in full, completed from reference TRBV28 and TRBJ2-7, reads DVKVTQSSRYLVKRTGEKVFLECVQDMDHENMFWYRQDPGLGLRLIYFSYDVKMKEKGDIPEGYSVSREKKERFSLILESASTNQTSMYLCASTYSGFGYSYEQYFGPGTRLTVT.

The CDR3 reads CSVRTSGGAKDTQYF. The CDR3 DNA reads as TGCAGCGTTCGGACTAGCGGGGGGGCTAAAGATACGCAGTATTTT. V usage is TRBV29-1 and J usage is TRBJ2-3; 15 nucleotides match TRBD2. This CDR3 has 15 residues. The J segment lost 5 bases and the V segment lost 5 bases, leaving 5 bases of the junction unmatched. From germline, CDR1 is SQVTM and CDR2 ANQGSEA.

This sequence joins TRBV5-1 and TRBJ1-6; perhaps TRBD1 as D (5 bases). CDR1 is SGHRS and CDR2 is YFSETQ in the germline V gene. Between the trimmed V and J ends, which lost 3 bases and 9 bases, there was a span of 16 bases. The CDR3 loop spans 15 amino acids. The chain's CDR3 is CASSSGQPLGSPLHF. CDR3 sequence (DNA): TGCGCCAGCAGCTCTGGACAACCATTGGGTTCACCCCTCCACTTT.

The genes are TRBV2 and TRBJ2-2; D is perhaps TRBD2 (6 bases). The CDR3 length is 14 residues. The V end lost 3 bases, the J end lost 4 bases, and 9 bases lay between the germline ends. Germline V gene data show CDR1 as SNHLY and CDR2 as FYNNEI. CDR3: CASSEEGSTGELFF. CDR3 DNA: TGTGCCAGCAGTGAGGAGGGATCCACCGGGGAGCTGTTTTTT. The full variable domain, rest sourced from reference TRBV2 and TRBJ2-2, is EPEVTQTPSHQVTQMGQEVILRCVPISNHLYFYWYRQILGQKVEFLVSFYNNEISEKSEIFDDQFSVERPDGSNFTLKIRSTKLEDSAMYFCASSEEGSTGELFFGEGSRLTVL.

There are many counts of this clonotype. This chain links TRBV6-9 with TRBJ2-3; the match to TRBD2 covers 14 bases. Losses at the gene ends were 11 bases for V and 6 bases for J; bases not matched to a gene: 7. The CDR3 consists of 14 residues. The germline V gene has CDR1 MNHGY and CDR2 SVAAGI. The CDR3 loop reads CAGLAGGPPDTQYF. The CDR3, as DNA: TGTGCCGGACTAGCGGGGGGCCCCCCGGATACGCAGTATTTT.

The chain combines TRBV4-1 with TRBJ2-7, with 8 bases fitting TRBD1. The CDR3 runs to 14 residues. Trimming cost V 4 bases and J 3 bases; bases outside gene matches: 5. The germline gives CDR1 MGHRA, CDR2 YSYEKL. This CDR3 is CASSRDRTVYEQYF. The CDR3 DNA sequence: TGCGCCAGCAGCCGGGACAGGACTGTCTACGAGCAGTACTTC.

The chain recombines TRBV2 with TRBJ2-6; no clear D. Trimming removed 8 bases at V and 0 bases at J, with 8 bases between. The V gene's germline CDR1 is SNHLY and CDR2 FYNNEI. There are 14 residues in the CDR3. CDR3 sequence reads: CASQISSGANVLTF. The CDR3 DNA is TGTGCCAGCCAGATCAGCTCTGGGGCCAACGTCCTGACTTTC. The variable domain in full, with the rest retrieved from reference TRBV2 and TRBJ2-6, is EPEVTQTPSHQVTQMGQEVILRCVPISNHLYFYWYRQILGQKVEFLVSFYNNEISEKSEIFDDQFSVERPDGSNFTLKIRSTKLEDSAMYFCASQISSGANVLTFGAGSRLTVL.

The sample holds many counts of this clonotype. This sequence joins TRBV7-2 and TRBJ2-1; D could derive from TRBD1 or TRBD2 (5 bases each). Trimming took off 5 bases at V and 3 bases at J, with 14 bases between the two ends. Germline V lookup: CDR1 SGHTA, CDR2 FQGNSA. This CDR3 region has 15 residues. CDR3: CASSLGTGLYNEQFF. DNA of the CDR3: TGTGCCAGCAGCCTTGGGACGGGGCTCTACAATGAGCAGTTCTTC. Combining the CDR3 with reference TRBV7-2 and TRBJ2-1 gives the whole variable domain GAGVSQSPSNKVTEKGKDVELRCDPISGHTALYWYRQSLGQGLEFLIYFQGNSAPDKSGLPSDRFSAERTGGSVSTLTIQRTQQEDSAVYLCASSLGTGLYNEQFFGPGTRLTVL.

This clonotype appeared a few times. DNA for the CDR3: TGTGCCAGCAGACCAGTGGGGGGAGATACGCAGTATTTT. Protein product: CASRPVGGDTQYF. The chain joins TRBV12-3 or TRBV12-4 to TRBJ2-3; D is perhaps TRBD2 (6 bases). CDR3 length: 13 amino acids. V lost 6 bases to trimming and J lost 5 bases, with 12 bases between them.

Concerning this clonotype itself: No DNA is shown, since the ends of the CDR3 on it are uncertain; the CDR3 is the one TCRdb lists. The chain is built from TRBV7-5 and TRBJ2-7; the D call TRBD1 from the table was never checked on the DNA. TRBV7-5 has pseudogene status. The CDR3 has 19 residues if both end residues are counted. This chain's CDR3 is CISVSEADPGHDEGCEQYF.

The V gene is TRBV24-1, the J gene TRBJ2-1, with TRBD2 identical over 7 bases. CDR1 is KGHDR and CDR2 is SFDVKD in the germline V gene. This CDR3 has 15 amino acids. Trimming cost V 4 bases and J 9 bases; bases outside gene matches: 11. This CDR3 reads CATSDKRDWGGEQFF. CDR3 nucleotides: TGTGCCACCAGTGACAAACGGGACTGGGGGGGTGAGCAGTTCTTC.

Comments on this clonotype: A read error may be the cause here, since a much bigger clone is one base away. In DNA form, the CDR3 reads TGCAGTGCGATCCGGGACCCAGGTTACCAGCCCCAGCATTTT. Translating gives CSAIRDPGYQPQHF. The chain employs TRBV20-1 and TRBJ1-5; D is possibly TRBD1 (5 bases). CDR3 length equals 14 residues. Between the trimmed V and J ends, which lost 6 bases and 7 bases, there was a span of 19 bases. CDR1 is DFQATT and CDR2 is SNEGSKA in the germline V gene (reference sequence).

This clonotype was detected only a few times. V and J are TRBV20-1 and TRBJ2-7; D might be TRBD2 (5 bases). In germline, CDR1 is DFQATT, CDR2 SNEGSKA (reference sequence). The CDR3 runs to 13 residues. Trimming shortened V by 7 bases and J by 0 bases, and 13 bases separated the two germline ends. The CDR3 DNA is TGCAGTGTTTTCGGGGATAGCTCCTACGAGCAGTACTTC. Translating gives CSVFGDSSYEQYF.

The chain recombines TRBV12-3 or TRBV12-4 with TRBJ2-7; D is possibly TRBD1 (5 bases). This CDR3 has 16 residues. V was clipped by 3 bases and J by 4 bases, with 19 bases between them. CDR3 DNA sequence: TGTGCCAGCAGTTTTAGTGTTTCGAAGGGGATATACGAGCAGTACTTC. Its protein is CASSFSVSKGIYEQYF.

This clonotype was seen only once. The chain links TRBV19 to TRBJ2-5; 10 bases map to TRBD1. Germline trimming cut 8 bases from V and 9 bases from J; bases unmatched to any gene: 12. The CDR3 covers 14 residues. The germline gives CDR1 LNHDA, CDR2 SQIVND (reference sequence). DNA of the CDR3: TGTGCCAGTGGTCCGGGACAGGGGTCAGGGGCCCAGTACTTC. It codes for CASGPGQGSGAQYF.

CDR3 sequence: CASWRANTGELFF. Here the CDR3 DNA reads TGTGCCAGCTGGAGGGCCAACACCGGGGAGCTGTTTTTT. This chain joins TRBV28 and TRBJ2-2; tentative D call: TRBD2 (6 bases). Germline CDR1 and CDR2: MDHEN and SYDVKM. Between the trimmed V and J ends, which lost 8 bases and 2 bases, there was a span of 9 bases. This CDR3 is 13 amino acids long.

This clonotype was seen a few times. This chain joins TRBV20-1 and TRBJ2-7; 8 nucleotides line up with TRBD2. The CDR3 runs 13 residues. The germline V gene has CDR1 DFQATT and CDR2 SNEGSKA (reference sequence). With 6 bases clipped from V and 4 bases from J, the junction kept 8 bases outside the gene matches. CDR3 bases: TGCAGTGCAGAAGCGGGGGCCGCATACGAGCAGTACTTC. It encodes CSAEAGAAYEQYF.

The genes are TRBV6-5 and TRBJ2-6; D call uncertain. V was shortened by 0 bases and J by 0 bases, with 6 bases between the two germline ends. The germline gives CDR1 MNHEY, CDR2 SVGAGI. This CDR3 spans 16 amino acids. CDR3 amino acids: CASSYSQPSGANVLTF. For the CDR3, the DNA is TGTGCCAGCAGTTACTCTCAGCCCTCTGGGGCCAACGTCCTGACTTTC.

The sample holds a few counts of this clonotype. The chain joins TRBV6-1 to TRBJ2-7; possible D gene TRBD2, 5 bases. Germline loops: CDR1 MNHNS, CDR2 SASEGT. The CDR3 consists of 14 residues. V lost 5 bases and J lost 3, with 14 bases in between. As DNA, the CDR3 is TGTGCCAGCAGTATCTCCGGGGAATACTACGAGCAGTACTTC. Translating it yields CASSISGEYYEQYF.

The rearrangement links TRBV7-7 to TRBJ2-3; tentative D call: TRBD2 (5 bases). V was trimmed by 1 base and J by 4 bases, leaving 12 bases between them. The CDR3 extends over 15 amino acids. Germline loops: CDR1 SSHAT, CDR2 FNYEAQ (reference sequence). The CDR3 DNA is TGTGCCAGCAGCTTAGAGTCGGGGTGGGCAGATACGCAGTATTTT. This encodes CASSLESGWADTQYF.

To note about this clonotype: A much more abundant neighbour one base away suggests this may be a read error. This chain joins TRBV14 and TRBJ2-3, with D possibly being TRBD1 or TRBD2 (6 bases each). CDR3 length: 15 residues. The V gene's germline CDR1 is SGHDN and CDR2 FVKESK. DNA of the CDR3: TGTGCCAGCAGCCGCTGGGGACTCAGGACAGATACGCGGTATTTT. Its translation is CASSRWGLRTDTRYF.